The rows below give T cell receptor beta chains drawn from one sample of a study of shared clonotypes between healthy human individuals. Assay used: immunoSEQ multiplex PCR; TCRdb lists only in-frame clones, some missing. The table includes about 2.4 million clones, roughly 93% detected once. Sequences were obtained from naive CD4+ T cells from PBMCs. The source is a man younger than 35 in good health. Some clones in this sample may be carry-over from other donors' samples. Both conserved end residues are part of each CDR3.

CDR3aa: CASSRTSNQETQYF
v_gene: TRBV11-1
len: 14
j_gene: TRBJ2-5

CDR3aa: CASSFGTPLAKNIQYF
v_gene: TRBV27
len: 16
j_gene: TRBJ2-4

CDR3aa: CASSQVLTDEQFF
v_gene: TRBV4-2
len: 13
j_gene: TRBJ2-1

CDR3aa: CASSEVPDTQYF
v_gene: TRBV6-1
len: 12
j_gene: TRBJ2-3

CDR3aa: CASSREGIDTQYF
v_gene: TRBV11-3
len: 13
j_gene: TRBJ2-3

CDR3aa: CASSVDTYTDTQYF
v_gene: TRBV9
len: 14
j_gene: TRBJ2-3

CDR3aa: CASSPRTSGWESYNEQFF
v_gene: TRBV18
len: 18
j_gene: TRBJ2-1

CDR3aa: CATSRDRNTGELFF
v_gene: TRBV15
len: 14
j_gene: TRBJ2-2

CDR3aa: CASSAGVPYF
v_gene: TRBV2
len: 10
j_gene: TRBJ2-7

CDR3aa: CASSALGSSGANVLTF
v_gene: TRBV5-1
len: 16
j_gene: TRBJ2-6

CDR3aa: CASSPSQGAARGYGYTF
v_gene: TRBV5-8
len: 17
j_gene: TRBJ1-2

CDR3aa: CASSLTPGNYGYTF
v_gene: TRBV7-3
len: 14
j_gene: TRBJ1-2

CDR3aa: CASSLTQSTPQFF
v_gene: TRBV7-3
len: 13
j_gene: TRBJ2-1

CDR3aa: CSFTARYGESYEQYF
v_gene: TRBV29-1
len: 15
j_gene: .

CDR3aa: CASSIKGGAAGELFF
v_gene: TRBV19
len: 15
j_gene: TRBJ2-2

CDR3aa: CASSQVGYNQPQHF
v_gene: TRBV4-1
len: 14
j_gene: TRBJ1-5

CDR3aa: CASTSPNSRYGYTF
v_gene: TRBV27
len: 14
j_gene: TRBJ1-2

CDR3aa: CASSYQGAGNQPQHF
v_gene: TRBV5-6
len: 15
j_gene: TRBJ1-5

CDR3aa: CASSPPTAREKLFF
v_gene: TRBV28
len: 14
j_gene: TRBJ1-4

CDR3aa: CASSPQREGLDTQYF
v_gene: TRBV18
len: 15
j_gene: TRBJ2-3

CDR3aa: CASSFSRTDSYEQYF
v_gene: TRBV27
len: 15
j_gene: TRBJ2-7

CDR3aa: CASSPVRDTQYF
v_gene: TRBV5-5
len: 12
j_gene: TRBJ2-3

CDR3aa: CASSLVGGPPPYEQYF
v_gene: TRBV7-9
len: 16
j_gene: TRBJ2-7

CDR3aa: CAITSDREETQYF
v_gene: TRBV10-3
len: 13
j_gene: TRBJ2-5

CDR3aa: CATTDTYEQYF
v_gene: TRBV6-1
len: 11
j_gene: TRBJ2-7

CDR3aa: CASSLVPRVDGYTF
v_gene: TRBV7-9
len: 14
j_gene: TRBJ1-2

CDR3aa: CASSWDFSNTEAFF
v_gene: TRBV27
len: 14
j_gene: TRBJ1-1

CDR3aa: CASSYTDRYGYTF
v_gene: TRBV6-5
len: 13
j_gene: TRBJ1-2

CDR3aa: CASSLPITAFNEQFF
v_gene: TRBV28
len: 15
j_gene: TRBJ2-1

CDR3aa: CATLQGISYNEQFF
v_gene: TRBV2
len: 14
j_gene: TRBJ2-1

CDR3aa: CASSLRASGSYEQYF
v_gene: TRBV27
len: 15
j_gene: TRBJ2-7

CDR3aa: CASSGASSGNTIYF
v_gene: TRBV5-1
len: 14
j_gene: TRBJ1-3

CDR3aa: CSVSGRATDTQYF
v_gene: TRBV29-1
len: 13
j_gene: TRBJ2-3

CDR3aa: CASSDLSLGEQFF
v_gene: TRBV9
len: 13
j_gene: TRBJ2-1

CDR3aa: CASSSGHSLYSQPQHF
v_gene: TRBV5-8
len: 16
j_gene: TRBJ1-5

CDR3aa: CASSYRFNQPQHF
v_gene: TRBV6-6
len: 13
j_gene: TRBJ1-5

CDR3aa: CASSMGVLGQPQHF
v_gene: TRBV19
len: 14
j_gene: TRBJ1-5

CDR3aa: CASSLFPEAGNTIYF
v_gene: TRBV28
len: 15
j_gene: TRBJ1-3

CDR3aa: CASSPPGWEGNEQFF
v_gene: TRBV7-9
len: 15
j_gene: TRBJ2-1

CDR3aa: CASSAGPMNTEAFF
v_gene: TRBV11-3
len: 14
j_gene: TRBJ1-1

CDR3aa: CASSLGRDSGANVLTF
v_gene: TRBV5-4
len: 16
j_gene: TRBJ2-6

CDR3aa: CASSLAGGISYEQYF
v_gene: TRBV28
len: 15
j_gene: TRBJ2-7

CDR3aa: CASSLGGTEGHEQFF
v_gene: TRBV5-1
len: 15
j_gene: TRBJ2-1

CDR3aa: CASSLDPDTYKNIQYF
v_gene: TRBV11-1
len: 16
j_gene: TRBJ2-4

CDR3aa: CASSYERNTDTQYF
v_gene: TRBV5-1
len: 14
j_gene: TRBJ2-3

CDR3aa: CASRLTDTQYF
v_gene: TRBV2
len: 11
j_gene: TRBJ2-3

CDR3aa: CASSTRGSGSVYEQYF
v_gene: TRBV9
len: 16
j_gene: TRBJ2-7

CDR3aa: CASSHRQGAGNTIYF
v_gene: TRBV28
len: 15
j_gene: TRBJ1-3

CDR3aa: CASSGDRGKYF
v_gene: TRBV6-6
len: 11
j_gene: TRBJ2-7

CDR3aa: CSVNRGTGPEAFF
v_gene: TRBV29-1
len: 13
j_gene: TRBJ1-1

CDR3aa: CASSSRGPADYNEQFF
v_gene: TRBV28
len: 16
j_gene: TRBJ2-1

CDR3aa: CASSLDGPGHTDTQYF
v_gene: TRBV7-2
len: 16
j_gene: TRBJ2-3

CDR3aa: CASSPTRNSYNEQFF
v_gene: TRBV7-7
len: 15
j_gene: TRBJ2-1

CDR3aa: CASSRGTSLSTDTQYF
v_gene: TRBV7-3
len: 16
j_gene: TRBJ2-3

CDR3aa: CASSFTFSGSSSYEQYF
v_gene: TRBV11-1
len: 17
j_gene: TRBJ2-7